This T cell receptor beta chain was observed in a study of identical twins. TCRdb re-called the 5' RACE reads with MiXCR, one entry per CDR3 protein. The sample yields about 900,000 distinct CDR3 sequences, roughly an eighth seen once. These sequences were also reported in another study, on yellow fever vaccine responses in identical twins.

The clonotype comes from a woman under 30 in good health. Input material: PBMCs.

This CDR3 is CSARDPRQTVEKLFF. The DNA of the CDR3 is TGCAGTGCTAGAGATCCCAGACAGACGGTCGAAAAACTGTTTTTT. V usage is TRBV20-1 and J usage is TRBJ1-4; D might be TRBD1 (5 bases). The V gene lost 0 bases and the J gene lost 8 bases, with 16 bases spanning the gap. Germline V gene lookup returns CDR1 DFQATT and CDR2 SNEGSKA (reference sequence). The CDR3 loop spans 15 amino acids.